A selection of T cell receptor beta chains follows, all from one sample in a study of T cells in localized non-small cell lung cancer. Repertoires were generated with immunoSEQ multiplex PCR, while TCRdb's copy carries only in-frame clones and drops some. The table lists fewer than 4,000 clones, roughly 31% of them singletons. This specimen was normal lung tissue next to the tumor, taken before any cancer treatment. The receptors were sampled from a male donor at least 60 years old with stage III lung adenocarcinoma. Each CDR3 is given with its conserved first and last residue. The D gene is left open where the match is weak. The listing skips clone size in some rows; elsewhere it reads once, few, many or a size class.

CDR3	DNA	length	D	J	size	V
CATSRVAGVGYEQFF	TGTGCCACCAGCCGGGTGGCGGGAGTTGGCTATGAGCAGTTCTTC	15	TRBD2	TRBJ2-1	NA	TRBV15
CASSFAPLYEQYF	TGTGCCAGCAGCTTCGCCCCTCTTTACGAGCAGTACTTC	13	NA	TRBJ2-7	few	TRBV9
CASKVGLYGYTF	TGTGCCAGCAAGGTGGGTCTCTATGGCTACACCTTC	12	NA	TRBJ1-2	medium-sized	TRBV6-8
CASSPTGGFGTDTQYF	TGTGCCAGCAGTCCGACAGGGGGCTTTGGCACAGATACGCAGTATTTT	16	TRBD1	TRBJ2-3	NA	TRBV28
CAIRRGEGTDTQYF	TGTGCCATCAGGAGGGGGGAAGGCACAGATACGCAGTATTTT	14	NA	TRBJ2-3	NA	TRBV6-8
CASSFMGETQYF	TGTGCCAGTAGCTTCATGGGTGAGACCCAGTACTTC	12	NA	TRBJ2-5	NA	TRBV19
CASSQDQAGYPPDTQYF	TGTGCCAGCAGCCAAGATCAAGCCGGGTATCCTCCCGATACGCAGTATTTT	17	NA	TRBJ2-3	NA	TRBV14
CASSPPGVGAKNIQYF	TGTGCCAGCAGCCCGCCCGGCGTAGGGGCCAAAAACATTCAGTACTTC	16	NA	TRBJ2-4	NA	TRBV7-5
CAWSGGRENTDTQYF	TGTGCCTGGAGTGGGGGGAGGGAGAATACAGATACGCAGTATTTT	15	TRBD2	TRBJ2-3	NA	TRBV30
CASSSGTGVFYEQYF	TGTGCCAGCAGCTCCGGGACAGGGGTATTCTACGAGCAGTACTTC	15	TRBD1	TRBJ2-7	medium-sized	TRBV11-3
CASSARESWTSGSSYNEQFF	TGTGCCAGCAGCGCGCGAGAATCTTGGACTAGCGGGAGCTCCTACAATGAGCAGTTCTTC	20	TRBD2	TRBJ2-1	NA	TRBV2
CASSLYQGTGELFF	TGTGCCAGCAGCTTATATCAGGGAACCGGGGAGCTGTTTTTT	14	NA	TRBJ2-2	NA	TRBV7-2
CASSAEGGAGGPRNEQFF	TGTGCCAGCAGTGCAGAAGGGGGAGCGGGAGGGCCCAGAAATGAGCAGTTCTTC	18	TRBD2	TRBJ2-1	once	TRBV28
CASSGNLDRRYEQYF	TGTGCCAGCAGCGGGAACCTCGACAGGAGGTACGAGCAGTACTTC	15	NA	TRBJ2-7	few	TRBV7-6
CASSLGGTGSYEQYF	TGCGCCAGCAGCTTGGGGGGGACAGGGAGCTACGAGCAGTACTTC	15	TRBD1	TRBJ2-7	NA	TRBV5-1
CASSVSSSEGPQHF	TGTGCCAGCAGCGTGAGCAGCTCGGAAGGGCCCCAGCATTTT	14	NA	TRBJ1-5	NA	TRBV9
CAWSHRVNTEAFF	TGTGCCTGGAGCCACAGAGTGAACACTGAAGCTTTCTTT	13	NA	TRBJ1-1	few	TRBV30
CASSAQPPGQYYEQYF	TGTGCCAGTAGTGCACAACCACCGGGACAGTACTACGAGCAGTACTTC	16	TRBD1	TRBJ2-7	few	TRBV19
CASSLGRVGNQPQHF	TGTGCCAGCAGCTTAGGCAGGGTGGGCAATCAGCCCCAGCATTTT	15	NA	TRBJ1-5	few	TRBV11-3
CASSAPYNEQFF	TGTGCCAGCAGCGCCCCCTACAATGAGCAGTTCTTC	12	NA	TRBJ2-1	NA	TRBV9
CASSLPRGSNEQFF	TGTGCCAGCAGCCTCCCCCGGGGGTCCAATGAGCAGTTCTTC	14	NA	TRBJ2-1	few	TRBV11-3
CASSPRTGRRVNYEQYF	TGTGCCAGCAGTCCTAGGACAGGGAGGAGAGTTAACTACGAGCAGTACTTC	17	TRBD1	TRBJ2-7	few	TRBV27
CASSGPGQAPYEQYF	TGTGCCAGCAGTGGACCGGGACAGGCCCCCTACGAGCAGTACTTC	15	TRBD1	TRBJ2-7	NA	TRBV6-8
CASTPPGRTHTDTQYF	TGTGCCAGCACTCCACCGGGGAGGACTCACACAGATACGCAGTATTTT	16	NA	TRBJ2-3	NA	TRBV11-3
CASSSEEANYGYTF	TGTGCCAGTAGTTCAGAAGAAGCTAACTATGGCTACACCTTC	14	NA	TRBJ1-2	NA	TRBV19
CAWSLSFDEQYF	TGTGCCTGGAGTCTTTCTTTTGACGAGCAGTACTTC	12	NA	TRBJ2-7	few	TRBV30
CASSLVILAGVREQYF	TGTGCCAGCAGCTTGGTTATACTAGCGGGAGTGCGAGAGCAGTACTTC	16	TRBD2	TRBJ2-7	NA	TRBV11-3
CASSDPGTLSYNEQFF	TGTGCCAGCTCGGACCCTGGGACCCTCTCCTACAATGAGCAGTTCTTC	16	NA	TRBJ2-1	NA	TRBV18
CASSIGRATNEKLFF	TGTGCCAGCAGCATAGGAAGAGCAACTAATGAAAAACTGTTTTTT	15	NA	TRBJ1-4	few	TRBV11-3
CASRLWADTGELFF	TGTGCCAGCAGGCTCTGGGCCGACACCGGGGAGCTGTTTTTT	14	NA	TRBJ2-2	NA	TRBV28
CASSPWGTSGANEQFF	TGTGCCAGCAGCCCGTGGGGGACTAGCGGGGCGAATGAGCAGTTCTTC	16	NA	TRBJ2-1	few	TRBV7-5
CASTRGSGPGELFF	TGTGCCAGTACCCGGGGAAGCGGTCCCGGGGAGCTGTTTTTT	14	NA	TRBJ2-2	NA	TRBV19
CASSLLAQRQGGRFYGYTF	TGTGCCAGCAGTTTATTGGCGCAAAGACAGGGAGGGCGATTCTATGGCTACACCTTC	19	TRBD1	TRBJ1-2	NA	TRBV28
CASSRDRVLGGELFF	TGTGCCAGCAGTCGGGACAGGGTTTTAGGCGGGGAGCTGTTTTTT	15	TRBD1	TRBJ2-2	few	TRBV7-6
CASSDGGRAFF	TGTGCCAGCAGTGACGGGGGCAGAGCTTTCTTT	11	NA	TRBJ1-1	few	TRBV6-7
CASSGSGTSSGNTIYF	TGTGCCAGCAGCGGGTCCGGGACCTCTTCTGGAAACACCATATATTTT	16	NA	TRBJ1-3	few	TRBV11-3